This T cell receptor (beta chain) originates from a study of blood T cell repertoires in COVID-19. Whole-study context: Recovery meant two consecutive negative NP/OP PCR tests, professional clearance, or resolved symptoms.

Authors' data handling: The authors estimated nucleated cell counts from reference gene primer amplification. Assay: immunoSEQ multiplex PCR; the TCRdb copy retains only in-frame clones and omits some. V and J calls and clone size come straight from that table; D and trimming were deduced from the DNA. This table holds 200,000 to 250,000 clones, roughly nine tenths found once. Participant age was 18 to 89 years, and participants resided in approximately 25 US areas. Sequencing was done on a sample of PBMCs or T cells enriched from blood (not recorded which). This clonotype was sampled from a woman between 50 and 59 years old in a cohort exposed to, infected with or recovered from COVID-19 (not recorded which).

The CDR3 DNA reads as TGTGCCAGTACCACCCCAGGGAGCAATCAGCCCCAGCATTTT. Translating it yields CASTTPGSNQPQHF. The chain is built from TRBV19 and TRBJ1-5; D is perhaps TRBD1 (5 bases). The length of the CDR3 is 14 residues. V lost 7 bases and J 1 base, leaving 11 bases between the germline ends. Germline assignment: CDR1 LNHDA and CDR2 SQIVND (reference sequence).